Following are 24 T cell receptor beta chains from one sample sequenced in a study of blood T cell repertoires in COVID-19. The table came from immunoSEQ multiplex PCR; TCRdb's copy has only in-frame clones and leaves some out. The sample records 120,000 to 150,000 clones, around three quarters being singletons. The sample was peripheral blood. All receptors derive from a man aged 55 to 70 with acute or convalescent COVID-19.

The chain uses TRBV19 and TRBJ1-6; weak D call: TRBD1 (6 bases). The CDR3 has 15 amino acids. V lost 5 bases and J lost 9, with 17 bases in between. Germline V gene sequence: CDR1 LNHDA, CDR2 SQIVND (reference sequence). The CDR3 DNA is TGTGCCAGTAGTCAACGGACAGCCACGGGTTCACCCCTCCACTTT. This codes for CASSQRTATGSPLHF.

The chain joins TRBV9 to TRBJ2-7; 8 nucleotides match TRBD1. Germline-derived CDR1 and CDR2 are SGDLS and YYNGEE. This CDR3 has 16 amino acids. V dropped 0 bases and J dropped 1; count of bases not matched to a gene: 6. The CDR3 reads CASSVGPTGGSYEQYF. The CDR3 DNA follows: TGTGCCAGCAGCGTAGGACCCACAGGGGGGTCCTACGAGCAGTACTTC.

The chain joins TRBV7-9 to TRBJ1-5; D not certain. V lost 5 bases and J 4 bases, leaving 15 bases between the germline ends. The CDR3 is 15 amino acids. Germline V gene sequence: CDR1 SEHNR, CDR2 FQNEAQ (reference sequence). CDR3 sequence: CASSNAGRRNQPQHF. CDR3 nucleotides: TGTGCCAGCAGCAATGCTGGCAGGAGGAATCAGCCCCAGCATTTT.

The CDR3, as DNA: TGTGCCAGCAGTTTAGGGACAGTTAACTATGGCTACACCTTC. It yields the protein CASSLGTVNYGYTF. The rearrangement joins TRBV28 to TRBJ1-2, with 7 positions matching TRBD1. Per the germline V gene, CDR1 is MDHEN and CDR2 is SYDVKM. The CDR3 runs to 14 residues. J lost 1 base, V lost 2 bases, and 1 base had no gene match.

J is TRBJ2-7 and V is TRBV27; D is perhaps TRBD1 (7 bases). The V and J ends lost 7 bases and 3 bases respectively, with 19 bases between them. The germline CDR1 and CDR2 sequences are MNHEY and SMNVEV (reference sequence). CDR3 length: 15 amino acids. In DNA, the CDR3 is TGTGCCAGCATACAACAGGGGACTGGGGTCTACGAGCAGTACTTC. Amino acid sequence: CASIQQGTGVYEQYF.

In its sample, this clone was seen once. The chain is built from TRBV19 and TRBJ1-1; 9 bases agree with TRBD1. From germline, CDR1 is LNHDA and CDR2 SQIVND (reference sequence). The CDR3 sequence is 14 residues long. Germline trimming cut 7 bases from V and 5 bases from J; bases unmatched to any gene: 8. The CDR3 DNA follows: TGTGCCAGTACCATGGACAGGGGAGGAACTGAAGCTTTCTTT. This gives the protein CASTMDRGGTEAFF.

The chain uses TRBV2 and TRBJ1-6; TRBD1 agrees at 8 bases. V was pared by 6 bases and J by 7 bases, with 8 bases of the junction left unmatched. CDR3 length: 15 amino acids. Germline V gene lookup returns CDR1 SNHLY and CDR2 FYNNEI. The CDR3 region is CASRAGTGGNSPLHF. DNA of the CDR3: TGTGCCAGCAGGGCAGGGACAGGTGGAAATTCACCCCTCCACTTT.

CDR3 bases: TGCGCCAGCAGCCAAGAAATAGGGAGCAAAGAGACCCAGTACTTC. Residues: CASSQEIGSKETQYF. The V call is TRBV4-1, the J call TRBJ2-5; a possible D gene is TRBD2 (5 bases). V was shortened by 0 bases and J by 3 bases, with 11 bases between the two germline ends. Germline CDR1 reads MGHRA; CDR2 reads YSYEKL. The CDR3 totals 15 residues.

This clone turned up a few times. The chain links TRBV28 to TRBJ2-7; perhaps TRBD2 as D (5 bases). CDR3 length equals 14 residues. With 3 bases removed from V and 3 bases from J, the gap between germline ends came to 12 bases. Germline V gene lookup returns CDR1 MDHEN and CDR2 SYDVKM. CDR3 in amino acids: CASSFQGSIYEQYF. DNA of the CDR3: TGTGCCAGCAGTTTTCAAGGGAGTATCTACGAGCAGTACTTC.

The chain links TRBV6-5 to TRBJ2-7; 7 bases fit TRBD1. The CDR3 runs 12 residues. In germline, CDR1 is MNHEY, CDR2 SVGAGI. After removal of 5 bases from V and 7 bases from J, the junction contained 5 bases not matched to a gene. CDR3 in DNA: TGTGCCAGCAGTCTACAGGGGCGAGAGCAGTACTTC. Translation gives CASSLQGREQYF.

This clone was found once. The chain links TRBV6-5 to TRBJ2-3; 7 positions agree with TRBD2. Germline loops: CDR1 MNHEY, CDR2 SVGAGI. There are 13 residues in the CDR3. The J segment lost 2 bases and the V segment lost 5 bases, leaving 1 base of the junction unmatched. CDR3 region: CASSSGITDTQYF. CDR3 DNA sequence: TGTGCCAGCAGTAGCGGGATCACAGATACGCAGTATTTT.

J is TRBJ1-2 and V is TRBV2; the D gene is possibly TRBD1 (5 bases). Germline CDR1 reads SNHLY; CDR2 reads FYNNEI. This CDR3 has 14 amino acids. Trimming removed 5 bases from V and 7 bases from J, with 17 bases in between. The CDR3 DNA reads TGTGCCAGCAGTCCAGGGTCCCTTGTTAGTGGCTACACCTTC. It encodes CASSPGSLVSGYTF.

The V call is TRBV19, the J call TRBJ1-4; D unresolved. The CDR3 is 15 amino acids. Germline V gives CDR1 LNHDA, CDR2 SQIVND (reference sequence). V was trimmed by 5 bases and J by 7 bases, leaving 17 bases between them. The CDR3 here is CASSLPPGRGEKLFF. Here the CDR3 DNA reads TGTGCCAGTAGTCTCCCACCGGGCCGGGGTGAAAAACTGTTTTTT.

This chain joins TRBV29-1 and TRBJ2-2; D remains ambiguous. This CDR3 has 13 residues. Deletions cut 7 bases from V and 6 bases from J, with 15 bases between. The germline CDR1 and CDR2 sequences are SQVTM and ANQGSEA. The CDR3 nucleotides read TGCAGCGCCGTGATGCGAGCCCCCGGGGAGCTGTTTTTT. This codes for CSAVMRAPGELFF.

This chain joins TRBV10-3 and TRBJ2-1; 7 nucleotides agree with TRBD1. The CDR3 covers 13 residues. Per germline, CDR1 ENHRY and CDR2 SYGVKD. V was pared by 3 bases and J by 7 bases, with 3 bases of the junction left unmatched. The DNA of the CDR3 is TGTGCCATCAGTGACAGGGGGAATAATGAGCAGTTCTTC. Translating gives CAISDRGNNEQFF.

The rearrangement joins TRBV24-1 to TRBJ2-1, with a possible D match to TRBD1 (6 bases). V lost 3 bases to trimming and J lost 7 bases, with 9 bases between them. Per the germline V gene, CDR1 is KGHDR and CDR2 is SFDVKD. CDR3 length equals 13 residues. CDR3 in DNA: TGTGCCACCAGTGATCCGGACAGAAATGAGCAGTTCTTC. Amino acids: CATSDPDRNEQFF.

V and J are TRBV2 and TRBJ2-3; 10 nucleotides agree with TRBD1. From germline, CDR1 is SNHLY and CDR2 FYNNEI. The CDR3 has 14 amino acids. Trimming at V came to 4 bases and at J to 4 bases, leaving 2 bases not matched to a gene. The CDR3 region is CASSGDRGADTQYF. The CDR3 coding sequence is TGTGCCAGCAGTGGGGACAGGGGCGCAGATACGCAGTATTTT. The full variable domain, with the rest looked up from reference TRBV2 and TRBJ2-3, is EPEVTQTPSHQVTQMGQEVILRCVPISNHLYFYWYRQILGQKVEFLVSFYNNEISEKSEIFDDQFSVERPDGSNFTLKIRSTKLEDSAMYFCASSGDRGADTQYFGPGTRLTVL.

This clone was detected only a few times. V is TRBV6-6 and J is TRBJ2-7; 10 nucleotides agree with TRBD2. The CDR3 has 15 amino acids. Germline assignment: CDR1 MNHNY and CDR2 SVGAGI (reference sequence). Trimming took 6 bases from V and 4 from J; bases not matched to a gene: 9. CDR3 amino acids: CASRGEAGGAYEQYF. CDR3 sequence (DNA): TGTGCCAGCAGGGGAGAAGCGGGAGGGGCTTACGAGCAGTACTTC.

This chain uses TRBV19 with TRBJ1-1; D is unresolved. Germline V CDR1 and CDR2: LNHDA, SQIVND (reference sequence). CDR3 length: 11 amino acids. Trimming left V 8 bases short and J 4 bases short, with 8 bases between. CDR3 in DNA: TGTGCCAGTTCACCGGGCACTGAAGCTTTCTTT. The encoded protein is CASSPGTEAFF.

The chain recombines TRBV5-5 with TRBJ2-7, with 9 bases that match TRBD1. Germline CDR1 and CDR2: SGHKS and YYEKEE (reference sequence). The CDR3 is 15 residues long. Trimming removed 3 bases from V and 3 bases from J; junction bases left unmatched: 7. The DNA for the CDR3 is TGTGCCAGCAGCTCGTCAGCGGGACAGGGCTACGAGCAGTACTTC. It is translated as CASSSSAGQGYEQYF.

The CDR3 nucleotides are TGTGCCAGCGGGGGCGGGTTCACCGGGGAGCTGTTTTTT. Protein product: CASGGGFTGELFF. This rearrangement joins TRBV2 to TRBJ2-2, with a weak D call TRBD1 (6 bases). This CDR3 comprises 13 residues. Germline CDR1 is SNHLY and CDR2 is FYNNEI. V was trimmed by 8 bases and J by 4 bases, leaving 11 bases between them.

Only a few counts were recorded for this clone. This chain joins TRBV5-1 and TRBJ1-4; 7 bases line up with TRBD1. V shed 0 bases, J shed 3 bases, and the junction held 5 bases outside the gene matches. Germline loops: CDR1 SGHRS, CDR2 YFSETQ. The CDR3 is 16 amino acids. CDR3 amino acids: CASSLGPQGSNEKLFF. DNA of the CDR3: TGCGCCAGCAGCTTGGGACCACAGGGGTCTAATGAAAAACTGTTTTTT.

CDR3 in amino acids: CASSFAGQPNEKLFF. The CDR3 coding sequence is TGTGCCAGCTCTTTTGCGGGACAGCCTAATGAAAAACTGTTTTTT. The chain has TRBV28 and TRBJ1-4, with TRBD1 matching 7 bases. There are 15 residues in the CDR3. The germline V gene has CDR1 MDHEN and CDR2 SYDVKM. The trim removed 8 bases at V and 3 bases at J, leaving 9 bases unmatched.

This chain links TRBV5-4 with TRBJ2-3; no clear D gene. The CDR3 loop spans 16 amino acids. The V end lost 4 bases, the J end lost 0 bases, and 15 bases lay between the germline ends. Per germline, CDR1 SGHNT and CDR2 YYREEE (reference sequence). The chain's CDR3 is CASSGTGWASTDTQYF. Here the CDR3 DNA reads TGTGCCAGCAGCGGAACTGGATGGGCTAGCACAGATACGCAGTATTTT.